The subject of this entry is one TCR beta chain. The data derive from a study of blood T cell repertoires in COVID-19. Study context: Acute-phase and convalescent COVID-19 samples originated in the United States, Italy and Spain.

The V gene end was trimmed by 5 bases and the J gene end by 7 bases; junction bases not matched to a gene: 8. Germline CDR1 is SGHTA and CDR2 is FQGTGA. CDR3 length equals 15 residues. Authors' processing steps: Scientists estimated how many nucleated cells there were by amplifying reference gene primers. Assay: immunoSEQ multiplex PCR; the TCRdb copy retains only in-frame clones and omits some. V and J calls and clone size are as listed in that table; D and trimming were resolved from the DNA. The repertoire consists of some 100,000 clones, with about 86% occurring once and the leading ten covering roughly 8.1%.

Sequenced input: peripheral blood. The sequence came from a woman in her seventies with acute or convalescent COVID-19. The chain is built from TRBV7-3 and TRBJ2-2, with 9 bases identical to TRBD2. In DNA, the CDR3 is TGTGCCAGCAGCCCAAGCATAGCGGGAGTCGGGGAGCTGTTTTTT. It yields the protein CASSPSIAGVGELFF.